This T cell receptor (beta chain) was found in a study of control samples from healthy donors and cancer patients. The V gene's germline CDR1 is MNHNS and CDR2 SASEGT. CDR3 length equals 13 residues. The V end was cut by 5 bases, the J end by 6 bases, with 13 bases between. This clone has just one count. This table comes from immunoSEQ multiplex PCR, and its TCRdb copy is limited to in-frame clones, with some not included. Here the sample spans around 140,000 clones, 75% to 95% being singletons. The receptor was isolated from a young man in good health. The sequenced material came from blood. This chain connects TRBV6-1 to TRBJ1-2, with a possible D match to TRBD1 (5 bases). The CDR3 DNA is TGTGCCAGCAGTAACAGACAGACGGATGGCTACACCTTC. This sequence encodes CASSNRQTDGYTF.